Sequencing of this T cell receptor beta chain was carried out in a study of blood T cell repertoires in COVID-19. The CDR3 spans 15 residues. In germline, CDR1 is MNHEY, CDR2 SVGAGI. The V gene lost 0 bases and the J gene lost 7 bases, with 15 bases spanning the gap. Method: immunoSEQ multiplex PCR; TCRdb's copy keeps in-frame clones and lacks some. Of a few hundred thousand clones listed, about 90% are singletons. Participants in the exposed group had met a COVID-19 case in the 2 weeks before joining the study. The rearrangement uses TRBV6-5 and TRBJ2-5; tentative D call: TRBD1 (6 bases). Specimen: PBMCs or T cells enriched from blood (not recorded which). The sequence derives from a man aged 25 to 45 who had been exposed to COVID-19. The CDR3 spells CASSYSGQGQGTQYF. CDR3 coding DNA: TGTGCCAGCAGTTACTCGGGACAAGGCCAGGGGACCCAGTACTTC.